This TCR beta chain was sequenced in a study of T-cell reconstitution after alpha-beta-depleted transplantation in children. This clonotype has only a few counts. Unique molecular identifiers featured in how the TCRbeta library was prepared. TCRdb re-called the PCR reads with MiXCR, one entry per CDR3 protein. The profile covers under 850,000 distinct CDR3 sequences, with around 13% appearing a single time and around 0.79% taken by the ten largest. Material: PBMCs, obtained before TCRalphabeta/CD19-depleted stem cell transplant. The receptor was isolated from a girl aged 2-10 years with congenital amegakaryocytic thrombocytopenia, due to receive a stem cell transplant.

The CDR3 nucleotides are TGTGCCAGCCTTCCCGATCCCGAGAGGGATACGCAGTATTTT. This gives the protein CASLPDPERDTQYF. The rearrangement links TRBV6-1 to TRBJ2-3; D ambiguous. Trimming cost V 8 bases and J 6 bases, with 18 bases left between them. The CDR3 runs to 14 residues. Germline V CDR1 and CDR2: MNHNS, SASEGT.